The rows below give T cell receptor beta chains drawn from one sample of a study of CXCR3-negative and CXCR3-positive naive CD8 T cells. Using the 5' RACE reads, TCRdb records one entry per CDR3 protein without DNA. The specimen's table records about 43,000 distinct CDR3 sequences. What was sequenced was memory CD8+ T cells from blood. The receptors come from a human donor in good health. Some clones in this sample may be carry-over from other donors' samples. CDR3s include the opening cysteine and the closing phenylalanine or tryptophan.

cdr3_aa,v_call,j_call
CSASVLGGGSQPQHF,TRBV20-1,TRBJ1-5
CASSDLGKSTDTQYF,TRBV7-9,TRBJ2-3
CASSLVPTGAEQYF,TRBV7-2,TRBJ2-7
CASSYSGTDRRDTQYF,TRBV6-2/TRBV6-3,TRBJ2-3
CSASSGPPWGTEAFF,TRBV20-1,TRBJ1-1
CSAETGTGSSPLHF,TRBV20-1,TRBJ1-6
CASLGQGSYEQYF,TRBV6-6,TRBJ2-7
CASSLLEGILLDTQYF,TRBV7-6,TRBJ2-3
CSVNIAGVYEQFF,TRBV29-1,TRBJ2-1
CASSIIAVQGDTIYF,TRBV19,TRBJ1-3
CASSSGATEAFF,TRBV7-9,TRBJ1-1
CASSLVTGGDTDTQYF,TRBV12-3/TRBV12-4,TRBJ2-3
CASRDGYNEQFF,TRBV2,TRBJ2-1
CSARETSPQETQYF,TRBV20-1,TRBJ2-5
CASSHLAGGIPEQFF,TRBV7-9,TRBJ2-1
CASSLIQGDGYTF,TRBV12-3/TRBV12-4,TRBJ1-2
CASSEAGGRETQYF,TRBV2,TRBJ2-5
CASSPGQGALSEQYF,TRBV27,TRBJ2-7
CASSGVDNEQFF,TRBV7-8,TRBJ2-1
CSAMGHDSYEQYF,TRBV29-1,TRBJ2-7
CASSFGGGTEAFF,TRBV12-3/TRBV12-4,TRBJ1-1
CASSSFLGVYEQYF,TRBV7-2,TRBJ2-7
CASSKVQAYEQYF,TRBV27,TRBJ2-7
CASSQGQTYGYTF,TRBV14,TRBJ1-2
CAWSVASSGEQYF,TRBV30,TRBJ2-7
CVSLGQGNTIYF,TRBV18,TRBJ1-3
CASSEWGREAFF,TRBV25-1,TRBJ1-1
CAISESVAYNEQFF,TRBV10-3,TRBJ2-1
CASSQSRETGANVLTF,TRBV4-3,TRBJ2-6
CASSKYRASSYEQYF,TRBV14,TRBJ2-7
CASSEIGGAPLNEQFF,TRBV7-2,TRBJ2-1
CASSPKGFTDTQYF,TRBV4-3,TRBJ2-3
CASSAGVDTQYF,TRBV7-2,TRBJ2-3
CASSLGGVYYGYTF,TRBV7-2,TRBJ1-2
CASSPGGRGESTEAFF,TRBV4-3,TRBJ1-1
CASSLPGQFFEQYF,TRBV7-9,TRBJ2-7
CASSQDFGELFF,TRBV14,TRBJ2-2
CSARAGTGDTGELFF,TRBV20-1,TRBJ2-2
CASRSGTGESYEQYF,TRBV5-1,TRBJ2-7
CASSLTDPNRGTEAFF,TRBV28,TRBJ1-1
CASSLPDPVYEQYF,TRBV6-2/TRBV6-3,TRBJ2-7